These T cell receptor beta chains were read from a single sample in a study of blood T cell repertoires in COVID-19. Produced via immunoSEQ multiplex PCR; TCRdb's table is partial and in-frame only. The sample lists about 11,000 clones, approximately 82% occurring once. Source material: peripheral blood. The receptor source for this set is a human donor in a cohort sampled during active COVID-19. Both conserved end residues are part of each CDR3. Fields, in order: D gene, V gene, clone size, J gene, CDR3 protein, CDR3 DNA. D genes are given only for firm matches. Size values are once, few and many counts, or a class for expanded clones, and some rows have none.

d_gene: .; v_gene: TRBV5-8; abundance: .; j_gene: TRBJ1-2; CDR3aa: CASSVSRRHYYGYTF; CDR3nt: TGTGCCAGCAGCGTAAGCAGGAGGCACTACTATGGCTACACCTTC
d_gene: .; v_gene: TRBV29-1; abundance: .; j_gene: TRBJ1-2; CDR3aa: CSVETTGAGIYGYTF; CDR3nt: TGCAGCGTTGAAACGACGGGTGCGGGGATCTATGGCTACACCTTC
d_gene: .; v_gene: TRBV28; abundance: .; j_gene: TRBJ1-1; CDR3aa: CASSLSPRGGAGSEAFF; CDR3nt: TGTGCCAGCAGTTTATCTCCCCGGGGCGGGGCAGGGAGCGAAGCTTTCTTT
d_gene: TRBD2; v_gene: TRBV29-1; abundance: once; j_gene: TRBJ2-7; CDR3aa: CSAKTSAAYEQYF; CDR3nt: TGCAGCGCTAAAACTAGCGCTGCCTACGAGCAGTACTTC
d_gene: TRBD1; v_gene: TRBV3-1/TRBV3-2; abundance: .; j_gene: TRBJ2-3; CDR3aa: CASSQYGRVGQVRTDTQYF; CDR3nt: TGTGCCAGCAGCCAATACGGAAGGGTCGGACAGGTACGCACAGATACGCAGTATTTT
d_gene: .; v_gene: TRBV29-1; abundance: .; j_gene: TRBJ1-5; CDR3aa: CSVAVFAGRGSNQPQHF; CDR3nt: TGCAGCGTTGCTGTCTTTGCTGGCAGGGGAAGCAATCAGCCCCAGCATTTT
d_gene: .; v_gene: TRBV6-5; abundance: .; j_gene: TRBJ1-4; CDR3aa: CASRAQTTNEKLFF; CDR3nt: TGTGCCAGCAGGGCACAGACAACTAATGAAAAACTGTTTTTT
d_gene: TRBD1; v_gene: TRBV27; abundance: once; j_gene: TRBJ1-1; CDR3aa: CASSPLPGQGAGTEAFF; CDR3nt: TGTGCCAGCAGTCCCCTTCCAGGACAGGGGGCTGGCACTGAAGCTTTCTTT
d_gene: .; v_gene: TRBV5-1; abundance: .; j_gene: TRBJ2-5; CDR3aa: CASSPGQGETQYF; CDR3nt: TGCGCCAGCAGCCCGGGACAAGGAGAGACCCAGTACTTC
d_gene: .; v_gene: TRBV19; abundance: few; j_gene: TRBJ1-3; CDR3aa: CASSIRSGGPGNTIYF; CDR3nt: TGTGCCAGTAGTATCCGGTCGGGGGGCCCTGGAAACACCATATATTTT
d_gene: .; v_gene: TRBV27; abundance: once; j_gene: TRBJ2-1; CDR3aa: CASSPLSYNEQFF; CDR3nt: TGTGCCAGCAGTCCTCTATCCTACAATGAGCAGTTCTTC
d_gene: TRBD2; v_gene: TRBV27; abundance: .; j_gene: TRBJ2-5; CDR3aa: CASSLAGVRETQYF; CDR3nt: TGTGCCAGCAGTCTGGCGGGAGTCAGAGAGACCCAGTACTTC
d_gene: .; v_gene: TRBV5-6; abundance: .; j_gene: TRBJ2-3; CDR3aa: CASSLLRGAADTQYF; CDR3nt: TGTGCCAGCAGCTTGTTGCGTGGTGCCGCCGATACGCAGTATTTT
d_gene: .; v_gene: TRBV28; abundance: .; j_gene: TRBJ2-7; CDR3aa: CASSSVLVANEQYF; CDR3nt: TGTGCCAGCAGTTCGGTGCTAGTCGCCAACGAGCAGTACTTC
d_gene: TRBD2; v_gene: TRBV27; abundance: .; j_gene: TRBJ2-1; CDR3aa: CASSSSGRKREQFF; CDR3nt: TGTGCCAGCAGTTCTAGCGGGAGAAAAAGAGAGCAGTTCTTC
d_gene: .; v_gene: TRBV7-9; abundance: .; j_gene: TRBJ2-3; CDR3aa: CASSLYNPSWREGTDTQYF; CDR3nt: TGTGCCAGCAGCTTATATAACCCGAGCTGGCGGGAAGGCACAGATACGCAGTATTTT
d_gene: TRBD1; v_gene: TRBV5-5; abundance: .; j_gene: TRBJ1-1; CDR3aa: CASSLTPAGGTEAFF; CDR3nt: TGTGCCAGCAGCTTGACTCCCGCAGGGGGCACTGAAGCTTTCTTT
d_gene: TRBD1; v_gene: TRBV7-6; abundance: .; j_gene: TRBJ1-4; CDR3aa: CASSETGTREKLFF; CDR3nt: TGTGCCAGCAGCGAGACAGGGACTCGGGAAAAACTGTTTTTT
d_gene: TRBD1; v_gene: TRBV30; abundance: .; j_gene: TRBJ1-3; CDR3aa: CAWIFDRALSGNTIYF; CDR3nt: TGTGCCTGGATCTTCGACAGGGCCCTCTCTGGAAACACCATATATTTT
d_gene: .; v_gene: TRBV30; abundance: .; j_gene: TRBJ1-5; CDR3aa: CAWSGDSNQPQHF; CDR3nt: TGTGCCTGGAGTGGGGACTCCAATCAGCCCCAGCATTTT
d_gene: .; v_gene: TRBV28; abundance: once; j_gene: TRBJ1-5; CDR3aa: CASSPDRYPYQPQHF; CDR3nt: TGTGCCAGCAGTCCGGACAGATACCCCTATCAGCCCCAGCATTTT
d_gene: .; v_gene: TRBV6-5; abundance: .; j_gene: TRBJ1-2; CDR3aa: CASRPGGGEGGYTF; CDR3nt: TGTGCCAGCAGACCCGGTGGGGGCGAGGGTGGCTACACCTTC